A selection of T cell receptor beta chains follows, all from one sample in a study of cytomegalovirus exposure and HLA in healthy donors. Profiled with immunoSEQ multiplex PCR; TCRdb holds only in-frame clones, not every one. Altogether 150,000 to 200,000 clones are present, around nine tenths being singletons, with the ten largest covering 2% to 2.5%. Sequencing was done on a sample of PBMCs. Receptors were obtained from a woman aged 18-29 years in good health and CMV-seronegative. Each CDR3 is given with its conserved first and last residue. A D gene is named only where the DNA matches it firmly. Part of the rows lack a size; the others show once, few, many or a class for expanded clones.

size	V	J	D	CDR3	DNA
NA	TRBV27	TRBJ2-3	NA	CASSPVSSTDTQYF	TGTGCCAGCAGTCCCGTCTCTAGCACAGATACGCAGTATTTT
NA	TRBV6-5	TRBJ2-5	TRBD2	CATKRAGGFQETQYF	TGTGCCACAAAAAGGGCGGGAGGTTTCCAAGAGACCCAGTACTTC
NA	TRBV5-1	TRBJ2-5	NA	CASSLLEETQYF	TGCGCCAGCAGCTTGTTAGAAGAGACCCAGTACTTC
NA	TRBV30	TRBJ2-2	NA	CAWSVAPYTGELFF	TGTGCCTGGAGTGTAGCGCCTTACACCGGGGAGCTGTTTTTT
NA	TRBV5-1	TRBJ2-7	TRBD2	CASSLMVQGGYEQYF	TGCGCCAGCAGCTTGATGGTCCAGGGAGGGTACGAGCAGTACTTC
NA	TRBV6-6	TRBJ2-7	NA	CASSYSVSRGYEQYF	TGTGCCAGCAGTTACTCCGTCAGTCGGGGGTACGAGCAGTACTTC
few	TRBV15	TRBJ1-2	NA	CATSAGWEYGYTF	TGTGCCACCAGCGCGGGGTGGGAATATGGCTACACCTTC
NA	TRBV10-3	TRBJ1-2	NA	CAISEQQPLYGYTF	TGTGCCATCAGTGAGCAACAGCCCCTCTATGGCTACACCTTC
NA	TRBV29-1	TRBJ2-7	TRBD2	CSVTGTSGTYEQYF	TGCAGCGTCACCGGGACTAGCGGGACCTACGAGCAGTACTTC
once	TRBV21-1	TRBJ1-6	NA	CASIHIHHNSPLHF	TGTGCCAGCATACACATACATCATAATTCACCCCTCCACTTT
NA	TRBV7-9	TRBJ2-3	NA	CASTLDSTSADTQYF	TGTGCCAGCACTTTGGACAGTACATCAGCAGATACGCAGTATTTT
NA	TRBV27	TRBJ1-1	NA	CASSPYQGTYAEAFF	TGTGCCAGCAGTCCCTACCAGGGGACCTACGCTGAAGCTTTCTTT
NA	TRBV6-5	TRBJ2-1	TRBD1	CASSYVGTGDNEQFF	TGTGCCAGCAGTTATGTAGGGACAGGGGACAATGAGCAGTTCTTC
NA	TRBV10-3	TRBJ2-7	TRBD2	CAIRVGGGDTYEQYF	TGTGCCATCAGGGTCGGGGGGGGCGACACCTACGAGCAGTACTTC
NA	TRBV18	TRBJ1-1	NA	CASSIDPGVSTEAFF	TGTGCCAGCTCAATCGACCCGGGTGTTAGCACTGAAGCTTTCTTT
once	TRBV19	TRBJ2-7	TRBD2	CASSDVAGPYEQYF	TGTGCCAGTAGTGATGTAGCGGGACCCTACGAGCAGTACTTC
NA	TRBV30	TRBJ2-7	NA	CAWSVPRRLLARISYEQYF	TGTGCCTGGAGTGTACCCCGCCGCTTGCTGGCACGTATAAGCTACGAGCAGTACTTC
NA	TRBV5-1	TRBJ1-1	NA	CASSLGVNTEAFF	TGCGCCAGCAGCTTGGGAGTGAACACTGAAGCTTTCTTT
NA	TRBV27	TRBJ1-4	NA	CASSLGRMATNEKLFF	TGTGCCAGCAGTTTAGGCAGGATGGCAACTAATGAAAAACTGTTTTTT
NA	TRBV14	TRBJ1-1	TRBD1	CASSQGSQGAYMNTEAFF	TGTGCCAGCAGCCAAGGTTCGCAGGGGGCGTACATGAACACTGAAGCTTTCTTT
NA	TRBV4-3	TRBJ2-7	TRBD1	CASSQGYYRGEQYF	TGCGCCAGCAGCCAAGGATACTACAGGGGCGAGCAGTACTTC
NA	TRBV12-5	TRBJ2-1	NA	CASGLRGGMDNEQFF	TGTGCTAGTGGTTTGAGGGGCGGGATGGACAATGAGCAGTTCTTC
few	TRBV27	TRBJ2-7	NA	CASSRSWGVVYEQYF	TGTGCCAGCAGTCGATCCTGGGGGGTCGTCTACGAGCAGTACTTC
NA	TRBV5-4	TRBJ2-7	TRBD2	CASSLAGRAWEQYF	TGTGCCAGCAGCTTGGCCGGGAGGGCCTGGGAGCAGTACTTC
NA	TRBV7-9	TRBJ2-4	NA	CASSEGDIQYF	TGTGCCAGCAGCGAAGGGGACATTCAGTACTTC
NA	TRBV2	TRBJ2-7	NA	CASSEGRTPSYEQYF	TGTGCCAGCAGTGAAGGTAGGACTCCCTCCTACGAGCAGTACTTC
NA	TRBV9	TRBJ2-5	TRBD2	CASSVERDPKTQYF	TGTGCCAGCAGCGTAGAGCGGGATCCAAAGACCCAGTACTTC
NA	TRBV7-3	TRBJ1-1	NA	CASSLVGSSHTSTQNTEAFF	TGTGCCAGCAGCTTAGTCGGTAGCTCACATACCTCCACACAAAACACTGAAGCTTTCTTT
once	TRBV5-4	TRBJ2-6	NA	CASSLDRASSGANVLTF	TGTGCCAGCAGCTTGGACAGGGCCAGCTCTGGGGCCAACGTCCTGACTTTC
NA	TRBV5-1	TRBJ1-5	NA	CASSPDWGSNQPQHF	TGCGCCAGCAGCCCGGACTGGGGTAGCAATCAGCCCCAGCATTTT
NA	TRBV28	TRBJ1-2	NA	CASSRNDGYTF	TGTGCCAGCTCCCGTAATGATGGCTACACCTTC
NA	TRBV5-1	TRBJ2-1	TRBD2	CASSPGLEGYEQFF	TGCGCCAGCAGCCCGGGACTAGAAGGCTATGAGCAGTTCTTC
NA	TRBV12-1	TRBJ1-5	NA	CASSFWIQGHQPQHF	TGTGCCAGCAGCTTTTGGATTCAGGGTCATCAGCCCCAGCATTTT
NA	TRBV18	TRBJ2-3	NA	CASATVADTQYF	TGTGCCAGCGCGACAGTAGCAGATACGCAGTATTTT
NA	TRBV19	TRBJ2-7	NA	CASSSSPLYEQYF	TGTGCCAGTAGTTCTAGCCCCCTCTACGAGCAGTACTTC
NA	TRBV19	TRBJ1-2	NA	CATTPRRQHYGYTF	TGTGCCACCACGCCCCGGAGACAGCACTATGGCTACACCTTC
NA	TRBV27	TRBJ2-1	NA	CASSFFGARVIISEQFF	TGTGCCAGCAGTTTCTTCGGCGCGAGGGTCATCATCTCAGAGCAGTTCTTC
NA	TRBV2	TRBJ2-1	NA	CAWGEYNEQFF	TGTGCCTGGGGGGAATACAATGAGCAGTTCTTC
NA	TRBV7-2	TRBJ2-4	TRBD1	CASSLRVGTGDENIQYF	TGTGCCAGCAGCTTAAGGGTCGGGACAGGGGACGAAAACATTCAGTACTTC